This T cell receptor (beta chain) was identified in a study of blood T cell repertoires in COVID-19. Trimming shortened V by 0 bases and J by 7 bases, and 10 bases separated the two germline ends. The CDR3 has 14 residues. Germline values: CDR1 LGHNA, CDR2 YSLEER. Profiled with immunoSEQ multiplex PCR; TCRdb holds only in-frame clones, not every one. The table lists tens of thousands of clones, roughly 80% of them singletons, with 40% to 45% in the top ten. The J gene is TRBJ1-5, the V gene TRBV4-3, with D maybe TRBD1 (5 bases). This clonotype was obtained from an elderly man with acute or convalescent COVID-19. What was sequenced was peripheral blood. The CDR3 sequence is CASSQDRAGQPQHF. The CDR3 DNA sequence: TGCGCCAGCAGCCAAGACAGGGCAGGGCAGCCCCAGCATTTT.